This TCR beta chain was identified in a study of blood T cell repertoires in COVID-19. Trimming removed 6 bases from V and 7 bases from J, with 15 bases in between. The germline CDR1 and CDR2 sequences are MNHNY and SVGAGI (reference sequence). This CDR3 is built from 14 residues. Repertoires were generated with immunoSEQ multiplex PCR, while TCRdb's copy carries only in-frame clones and drops some. The table records roughly 66,000 clones, 82% of them present only once. Sequenced input: peripheral blood. The rearrangement joins TRBV6-6 to TRBJ1-4, with a possible D match to TRBD1 (6 bases). The source is a man in his sixties with acute or convalescent COVID-19. The chain's CDR3 is CASRQQGVPEKLFF. The CDR3 bases are TGTGCCAGCAGACAACAGGGAGTCCCTGAAAAACTGTTTTTT.